This T cell receptor (beta chain) was identified during a study of beta chain features in type 1 diabetes. The trim removed 6 bases at V and 2 bases at J, leaving 2 bases unmatched. The CDR3 is made up of 13 amino acids. Germline V lookup: CDR1 KGHSH, CDR2 LQKENI. Comments on this clone: This sample includes further DNA sequences coding for the same CDR3.

Reverse transcribing all isolated RNA meant expressed TCRB transcripts were sequenced. Assay: immunoSEQ multiplex PCR; the TCRdb copy retains only in-frame clones and omits some. The sample yields more than 350,000 clones, about an eighth seen once. The specimen was naive CD4+ T cells from blood. This rearrangement joins TRBV18 to TRBJ2-5; 8 positions match TRBD1. This TCR was sampled from a woman in her late teens or twenties in good health. CDR3 amino acids: CASSRTGQETQYF. In DNA, the CDR3 is TGTGCCAGCTCGAGGACAGGGCAAGAGACCCAGTACTTC.